The present entry profiles one TCR beta chain with its context. The antigen remains undetermined. Sequenced by immunoSEQ multiplex PCR; TCRdb stores in-frame clones only, minus some. The sample records approximately 7,000 clones, roughly nine tenths being singletons. The data are from a study of T cells in localized non-small cell lung cancer. Germline V CDR1 and CDR2: SGHAT, FQNNGV. The CDR3 length is 11 residues. V shed 1 base and J shed 5 bases, with 3 bases lying between them. Study findings and constraints: A median of about 54 of the top 100 tumor clones appeared in adjacent lung, which was paired and uninvolved. Those with higher blood T cell density had longer overall survival.

Sequencing was performed on peripheral blood mononuclear cells, taken before any cancer treatment. The V call is TRBV11-2, the J call TRBJ2-7; D gene ambiguous. The TCR sequence derives from a male donor older than 55 with stage II lung adenocarcinoma. CDR3 in amino acids: CASSLVNEQYF. Written as DNA, the CDR3 is TGTGCCAGCAGCTTAGTGAACGAGCAGTACTTC.